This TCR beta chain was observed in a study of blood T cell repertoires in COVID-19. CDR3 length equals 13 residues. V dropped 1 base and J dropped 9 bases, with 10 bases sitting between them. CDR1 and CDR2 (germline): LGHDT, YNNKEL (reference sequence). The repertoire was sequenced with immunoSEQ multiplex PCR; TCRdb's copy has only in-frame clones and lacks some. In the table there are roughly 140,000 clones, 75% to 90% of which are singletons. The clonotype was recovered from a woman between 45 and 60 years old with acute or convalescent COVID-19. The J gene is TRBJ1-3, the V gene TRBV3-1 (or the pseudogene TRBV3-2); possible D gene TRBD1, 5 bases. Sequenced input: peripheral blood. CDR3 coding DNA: TGTGCCAGCAGCCAAGGACAGCTCGGCACCATATATTTT. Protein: CASSQGQLGTIYF.